Sequencing of this TCR beta chain was carried out in a study of T cell changes during pregnancy in multiple sclerosis. Generated by immunoSEQ multiplex PCR, the TCRdb table keeps only in-frame clones and is missing some. Among about 45,000 clones, roughly 89% were seen once, and the ten largest hold roughly 0.53%. The V gene end was trimmed by 8 bases and the J gene end by 1 base; junction bases not matched to a gene: 5. This CDR3 comprises 14 residues. Germline V gives CDR1 MNHNS, CDR2 SASEGT. The gene calls are TRBV6-1 and TRBJ1-1; 9 bases agree with TRBD1. The source is a female donor with multiple sclerosis, enrolled in a pregnancy study. The sequenced sample was CD4+ T cells from peripheral blood mononuclear cells, obtained in the first trimester of pregnancy. CDR3: CASHRQGGNTEAFF. The DNA of the CDR3 is TGTGCCAGCCACCGACAGGGGGGGAACACTGAAGCTTTCTTT.